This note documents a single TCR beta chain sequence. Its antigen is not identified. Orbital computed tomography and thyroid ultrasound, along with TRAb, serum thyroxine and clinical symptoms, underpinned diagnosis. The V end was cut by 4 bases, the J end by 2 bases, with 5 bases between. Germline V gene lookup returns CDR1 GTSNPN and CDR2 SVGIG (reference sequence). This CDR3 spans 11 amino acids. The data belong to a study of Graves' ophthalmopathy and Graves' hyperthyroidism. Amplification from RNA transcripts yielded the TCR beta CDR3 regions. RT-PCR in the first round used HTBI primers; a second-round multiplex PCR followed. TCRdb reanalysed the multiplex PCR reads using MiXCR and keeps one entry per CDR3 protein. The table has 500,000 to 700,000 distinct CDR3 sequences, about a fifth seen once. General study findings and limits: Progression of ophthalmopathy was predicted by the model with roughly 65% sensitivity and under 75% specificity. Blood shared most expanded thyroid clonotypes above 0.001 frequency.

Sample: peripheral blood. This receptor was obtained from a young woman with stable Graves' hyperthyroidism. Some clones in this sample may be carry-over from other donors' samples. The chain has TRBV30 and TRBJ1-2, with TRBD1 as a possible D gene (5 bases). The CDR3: CAWTGNYGYTF. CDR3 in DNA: TGTGCCTGGACAGGGAACTATGGCTACACCTTC. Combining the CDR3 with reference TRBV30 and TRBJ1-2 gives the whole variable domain SQTIHQWPATLVQPVGSPLSLECTVEGTSNPNLYWYRQAAGRGLQLLFYSVGIGQISSEVPQNLSASRPQDRQFILSSKKLLLSDSGFYLCAWTGNYGYTFGSGTRLTVV.